This T cell receptor (beta chain) emerged from a study of vaccination and CD4 T cells after COVID-19. About the research overall: Post-COVID specimens were obtained a median 101 days after diagnosis (range 35 to 161).

Study results and limitations: Median reactive clonotypes, those recognizing SARS-CoV-2, rose from roughly 19 to 38, not significantly.

Cultured CD4+ T-cell DNA underwent Oncomine TCR Beta short-read sequencing. TCRdb ran MiXCR on the PCR reads and lists one entry per CDR3 protein. The table shows about 20,000 distinct CDR3 sequences, with around a third occurring only once. Note on this clonotype: Its target is unknown.

Time point reported: late sampling 161 to 241 days after vaccination in a few convalescent patients. Treatment denoted: 10-day PBMC culture with coronavirus spike peptide pools or control peptides (ViraFEST assay). Cells received half-medium changes with fresh IL-2 medium on days 3 and 7. Trimming took 4 bases from V and 3 from J; bases not matched to a gene: 1. Germline V gene lookup returns CDR1 DFQATT and CDR2 SNEGSKA (reference sequence). This CDR3 region has 14 residues. V usage is TRBV20-1 and J usage is TRBJ2-1; 12 bases match TRBD2. The TCR comes from a human donor who had recovered from COVID-19. Source: CD4+ T cells from blood, cultured in vitro, taken about 7 months after SARS-CoV-2 vaccination. CDR3 loop: CSAKLAGGYNEQFF. DNA for the CDR3: TGCAGTGCTAAACTAGCGGGAGGCTACAATGAGCAGTTCTTC.